This T cell receptor (beta chain) is from a study of vaccination and CD4 T cells after COVID-19. Study summary: Cells were stimulated with overlapping spike peptides from SARS-CoV-2, HCoV-NL63, HCoV-OC43 and HCoV-229E.

On this clonotype: Its matching antigen is unknown.

CD4+ T cells that had been cultured provided DNA sequenced with the Oncomine TCR Beta short-read assay. In TCRdb, the PCR reads were re-called with MiXCR into one record per CDR3 protein. Among several thousand distinct CDR3 sequences listed, around two fifths were seen once. The treatment is: approximately nine-day PBMC culture with coronavirus spike peptide pools or control peptides (ViraFEST assay). These CD4+ T cells came from an unexposed donor, sampled before the COVID-19 pandemic (2011-2018). CDR3 length: 16 amino acids. V shed 4 bases and J shed 0 bases, with 10 bases lying between them. Germline V gene sequence: CDR1 LNHDA, CDR2 SQIVND (reference sequence).

V gene TRBV19 combines with J gene TRBJ2-6, with D perhaps assigned TRBD1 or TRBD2 (5 bases each). The sequencing input was CD4+ T cells from blood, cultured in vitro. The TCR was taken from a human donor in good health. The CDR3 spells CASSRGSISGANVLTF. In DNA, the CDR3 is TGTGCCAGTAGTAGGGGGTCCATCTCTGGGGCCAACGTCCTGACTTTC.